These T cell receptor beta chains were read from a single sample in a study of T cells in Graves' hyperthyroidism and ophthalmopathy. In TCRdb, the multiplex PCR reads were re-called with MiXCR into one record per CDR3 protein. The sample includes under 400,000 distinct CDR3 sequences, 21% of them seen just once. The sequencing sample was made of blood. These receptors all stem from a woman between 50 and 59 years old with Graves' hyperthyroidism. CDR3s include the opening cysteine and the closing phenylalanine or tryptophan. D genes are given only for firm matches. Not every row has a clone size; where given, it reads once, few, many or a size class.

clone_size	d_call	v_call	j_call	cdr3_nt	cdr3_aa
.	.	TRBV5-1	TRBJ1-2	TGCGCCAGCACATTTGTTGGGGGAGACTCTGGCTACACCTTC	CASTFVGGDSGYTF
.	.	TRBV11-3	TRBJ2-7	.	CASSFYICSGGLARNEQYF
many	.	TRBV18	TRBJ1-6	TGTGCCAGCTCACCAGGGGTAGGATCACCCCTCCACTTT	CASSPGVGSPLHF
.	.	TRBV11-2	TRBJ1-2	TGTGCCAGCAGCTTCAACGATGGATTCTATGGCTACACCTTC	CASSFNDGFYGYTF
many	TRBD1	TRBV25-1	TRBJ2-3	TGTGCCAGCAGTGGGACAGGGATGTATACGCAGTATTTT	CASSGTGMYTQYF
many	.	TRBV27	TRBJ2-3	TGTGCCAGCTCGCAGAGGTCAGATACGCAGTATTTT	CASSQRSDTQYF
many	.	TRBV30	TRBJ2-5	TGTGCCTGGAGTGTAACAGGCAACCAAGAGACCCAGTACTTC	CAWSVTGNQETQYF
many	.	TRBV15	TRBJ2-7	TGTGCCACCAGCAGAGATCTTTTCTCCTACGAGCAGTACTTC	CATSRDLFSYEQYF
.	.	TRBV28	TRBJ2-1	TGTGCCAGCAGTGGAATCAGGGCGGAATACAATGAGCAGTTCTTC	CASSGIRAEYNEQFF
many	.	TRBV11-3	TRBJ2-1	TGTGCCAGCAGCTTAATGCAGAACAATGAGCAGTTCTTC	CASSLMQNNEQFF
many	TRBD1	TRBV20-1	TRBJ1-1	TGCAGTGCTAGAGGAGCCCAGGGGGTGAACACTGAAGCTTTCTTT	CSARGAQGVNTEAFF
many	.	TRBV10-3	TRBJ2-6	TGTGCCATCAGCACAACCGACTCTGGGGCCAACGTCCTGACTTTC	CAISTTDSGANVLTF
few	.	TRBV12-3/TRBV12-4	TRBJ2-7	TGTGCCAGCAGACTTGGCAGGAGATCGTACGAGCAGTACTTC	CASRLGRRSYEQYF
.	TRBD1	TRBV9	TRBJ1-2	TGTGCCAGCAGCGTCTCCCCGGGACAGGGATATGGCTACACCTTC	CASSVSPGQGYGYTF
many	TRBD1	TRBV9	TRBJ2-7	TGTGCCAGCAGCCCCCGGGACAGGGTGGTCTACGAGCAGTACTTC	CASSPRDRVVYEQYF
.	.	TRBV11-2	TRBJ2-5	TGTGCCAGCCTCTCTGGAGGAGAGACCCAGTACTTC	CASLSGGETQYF
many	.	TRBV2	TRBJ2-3	TGTGCCAGCAGTGAGGGGTGGCGACGCACAGATACGCAGTATTTT	CASSEGWRRTDTQYF
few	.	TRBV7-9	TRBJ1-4	TGTGCCAGCAGCTTAGAGAGGGGGAGTAATGAAAAACTGTTTTTT	CASSLERGSNEKLFF
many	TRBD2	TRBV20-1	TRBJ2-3	TGCAGTGCTCCCGGGACTAGCGGGATTGGTATAAGAGGCACAGATACGCAGTATTTT	CSAPGTSGIGIRGTDTQYF
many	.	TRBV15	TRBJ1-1	TGTGCCACCAGACCAACACTCCAGGGTGAAGCTTTCTTT	CATRPTLQGEAFF
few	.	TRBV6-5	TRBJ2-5	TGTGCCAGCAGTTACTCGGGGGGCTGGGAGACCCAGTACTTC	CASSYSGGWETQYF
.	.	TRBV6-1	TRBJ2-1	TGTGCCAGCAGGAAATCACAACAGGGAATCTCCTACAATGAGCAGTTCTTC	CASRKSQQGISYNEQFF
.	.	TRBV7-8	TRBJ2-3	TGTGCCAGCAGCTTAGATCCGAAGGCTACGCAGTATTTT	CASSLDPKATQYF
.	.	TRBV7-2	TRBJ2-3	TGTGCCAGCAGCCCAGACGACAGAAGCACAGATACGCAGTATTTT	CASSPDDRSTDTQYF
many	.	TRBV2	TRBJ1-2	TGTGCCAGCAGTGATTACGCCGGCTATGGCTACACCTTC	CASSDYAGYGYTF
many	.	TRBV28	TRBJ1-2	TGTGCCAGCAGGACCGCCGGGGTGGCTGGCTACACCTTC	CASRTAGVAGYTF
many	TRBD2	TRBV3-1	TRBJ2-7	TGTGCCAGCAGCCAAGTAGCGACTAGCGACTACGAGCAGTACTTC	CASSQVATSDYEQYF
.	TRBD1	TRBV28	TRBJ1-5	TGTGCCAGCAGTTTAACAGGGGGCGTAGGCCAGCCCCAGCATTTT	CASSLTGGVGQPQHF
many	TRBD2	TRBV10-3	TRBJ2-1	TGTGCCATCAGGCCCGGGACTAGCGGGAATGAGCAGTTCTTC	CAIRPGTSGNEQFF
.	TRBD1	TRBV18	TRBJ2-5	TGTGCCAGCTCCCCCAGGGGGCAGGAGGAGACCCAGTACTTC	CASSPRGQEETQYF
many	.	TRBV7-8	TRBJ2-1	TGTGCCAGCAGCCAAAGGGTTCTAGCGCCGAGTAATGAGCAGTTCTTC	CASSQRVLAPSNEQFF
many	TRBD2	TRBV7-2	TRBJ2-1	TGTGCCAGCAGCTTGACTAGCGGGAACCATGAGCAGTTCTTC	CASSLTSGNHEQFF
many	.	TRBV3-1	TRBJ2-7	TGTGCCAGCAGCCAAGGATTCGGGGGGCTGTACGAGCAGTACTTC	CASSQGFGGLYEQYF
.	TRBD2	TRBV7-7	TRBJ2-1	TGTGCTAGCAGCTTATCATTCGGGGGGTCCAATGAGCAGTTCTTC	CASSLSFGGSNEQFF
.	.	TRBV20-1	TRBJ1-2	TGCAGTGCTAGAGATAGTAAAAGGCGGATCTATGGCTACACCTTC	CSARDSKRRIYGYTF
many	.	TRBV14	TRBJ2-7	TGTGCCAGCAGCCTGGTCGCGAACGAGCAGTACTTC	CASSLVANEQYF
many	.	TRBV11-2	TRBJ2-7	TGTGCCAGCAGCTTTGGGGGTCGGAACGAGCAGTACTTC	CASSFGGRNEQYF
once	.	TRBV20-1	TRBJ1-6	TGCAGTGCTCTTTTCAGCTCCTATAATTCACCCCTCCACTTT	CSALFSSYNSPLHF
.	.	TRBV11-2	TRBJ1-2	TGTGCCAGCAGCCCCAGAGGGGACGGCTACACCTTC	CASSPRGDGYTF
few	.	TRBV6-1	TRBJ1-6	TGTGCCAGCAGTGAAGGGAGGTCCCTCGGGTACTTT	CASSEGRSLGYF
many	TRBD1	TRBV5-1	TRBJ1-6	TGCGCCAGCAGCCCAACGACAGGGGAAGGTAATTCACCCCTCCACTTT	CASSPTTGEGNSPLHF
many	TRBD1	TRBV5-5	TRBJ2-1	TGTGCCAGCAGCTTGGCCGGGACAGGGTTGGTTGAGCAGTTCTTC	CASSLAGTGLVEQFF
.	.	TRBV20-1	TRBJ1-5	TGCAGTGCCCTGATCCCATCAGGGGACCATAGCAATCAGCCCCAGCATTTT	CSALIPSGDHSNQPQHF